This T cell receptor beta chain was sequenced during a study of siplizumab effects on memory and regulatory T cells. The study's findings and limits: With siplizumab, mappable alloreactive CD4+ clones averaged about 70% Treg-derived, versus less than 30% in controls.

Data came from immunoSEQ multiplex PCR; TCRdb stores just in-frame clones and leaves some out. The sample has around 95,000 clones; 94% are singletons. A note on this clone: The antigen remains undetermined.

The origin of this receptor is a human donor in good health. Material for sequencing was non-Treg CD4+ T cells sorted from blood.

The CDR3 DNA reads as TGCGCCAGCAGCTTGGTGTCTAGCGGGCGGAACACCGGGGAGCTGTTTTTT. It encodes CASSLVSSGRNTGELFF. The chain is built from TRBV5-1 and TRBJ2-2; 8 bases map to TRBD2. V was pared by 0 bases and J by 1 base, with 5 bases of the junction left unmatched. The CDR3 covers 17 residues. Looked up from germline, CDR1 is SGHRS and CDR2 is YFSETQ.